These T cell receptor beta chains were read from a single sample in a study of blood T cell repertoires in COVID-19. This table comes from immunoSEQ multiplex PCR, and its TCRdb copy is limited to in-frame clones, with some not included. The sample has a few hundred thousand clones; more than 85% are singletons. The specimen sequenced was PBMCs or T cells enriched from blood (not recorded which). The receptors originated from a woman aged 25-40 years who had recovered from COVID-19. Each CDR3 is given with its conserved first and last residue. D genes are given only for firm matches. Clone size is not always given. Where it is, it says once, few, many or a class for expanded clones.

d_call,clone_size,v_call,j_call,cdr3_aa,cdr3_nt
-,once,TRBV28,TRBJ1-1,CASNRQLNTEAFF,TGTGCCAGCAATAGACAGCTGAACACTGAAGCTTTCTTT
-,-,TRBV6-5,TRBJ1-2,CASSYGQEDYGYTF,TGTGCCAGCAGTTACGGTCAGGAGGACTATGGCTACACCTTC
TRBD2,many,TRBV7-8,TRBJ2-7,CASSFSGAAYEQYF,TGTGCCAGCAGCTTCAGCGGGGCGGCCTACGAGCAGTACTTC
TRBD2,once,TRBV7-6,TRBJ2-1,CASSLEASGGRNEQFF,TGTGCCAGCAGCTTAGAGGCCTCGGGGGGGAGAAATGAGCAGTTCTTC
-,-,TRBV6-5,TRBJ1-3,CASSQQGSGNTIYF,TGTGCCAGCAGCCAACAGGGTTCTGGAAACACCATATATTTT
TRBD1,-,TRBV5-4,TRBJ1-1,CASSLERGRGTEAFF,TGTGCCAGCAGCTTGGAAAGGGGGCGTGGCACTGAAGCTTTCTTT
TRBD1,-,TRBV19,TRBJ1-6,CASSMETGVNSPLHF,TGTGCCAGTAGTATGGAGACAGGGGTTAATTCACCCCTCCACTTT
TRBD2,-,TRBV2,TRBJ2-5,CASSHPGLAGRGPETQYF,TGTGCCAGCAGTCATCCGGGACTAGCGGGGAGGGGCCCAGAGACCCAGTACTTC
TRBD1,-,TRBV9,TRBJ2-7,CASSVGQGAYEQYF,TGTGCCAGCAGCGTAGGCCAGGGGGCCTACGAGCAGTACTTC
TRBD1,-,TRBV7-2,TRBJ1-5,CASSLRAGGGSNQPQHF,TGTGCCAGCAGCTTAAGGGCAGGGGGCGGAAGCAATCAGCCCCAGCATTTT
-,-,TRBV29-1,TRBJ1-1,CSVEDRGAEAFF,TGCAGCGTTGAAGATCGGGGGGCTGAAGCTTTCTTT
-,-,TRBV30,TRBJ2-7,CAWRRGPYEQYF,TGTGCCTGGCGGAGGGGGCCCTACGAGCAGTACTTC
-,once,TRBV2,TRBJ2-7,CASIPPAGRNHYEQYF,TGTGCCAGCATTCCCCCTGCGGGCAGGAATCACTACGAGCAGTACTTC
TRBD1,once,TRBV12-5,TRBJ1-2,CASGRGTGGDYGYTF,TGTGCTAGTGGCCGAGGGACAGGGGGCGACTATGGCTACACCTTC
-,-,TRBV7-9,TRBJ2-7,CASSLAGLTYEQYF,TGTGCCAGCAGCTTAGCGGGACTCACCTACGAGCAGTACTTC
-,-,TRBV2,TRBJ1-6,CASRTPQGINSPLHF,TGTGCCAGCAGGACACCACAGGGAATCAATTCACCCCTCCACTTT
-,-,TRBV7-6,TRBJ1-1,CASSLGAGAGTEAFF,TGTGCCAGCAGCTTAGGAGCGGGGGCGGGCACTGAAGCTTTCTTT
TRBD1,-,TRBV25-1,TRBJ2-2,CASSRTGRTGELFF,TGTGCCAGCAGTCGGACAGGGCGTACCGGGGAGCTGTTTTTT
TRBD2,-,TRBV10-3,TRBJ2-5,CAISDGLAGQETQYF,TGTGCCATCAGTGATGGGTTAGCGGGGCAAGAGACCCAGTACTTC
TRBD1,once,TRBV6-1,TRBJ1-2,CASSEAVGQGAGGYTF,TGTGCCAGCAGTGAAGCCGTGGGACAGGGGGCTGGTGGCTACACCTTC
TRBD1,-,TRBV5-4,TRBJ2-1,CASSLASGQAYNEQFF,TGTGCCAGCAGCTTGGCATCGGGACAGGCTTACAATGAGCAGTTCTTC
TRBD1,-,TRBV28,TRBJ1-4,CASTQDGRGREKLFF,TGTGCCAGCACCCAAGATGGCAGGGGGCGTGAAAAACTGTTTTTT
TRBD1,-,TRBV7-6,TRBJ2-6,CASSFRTGGSGANVLTF,TGTGCCAGCAGCTTCAGGACAGGGGGCTCTGGGGCCAACGTCCTGACTTTC
TRBD1,-,TRBV2,TRBJ1-5,CASSNTGGVQPQHF,TGTGCCAGCAGTAACACAGGGGGTGTTCAGCCCCAGCATTTT
-,-,TRBV10-2,TRBJ1-1,CASRTGNTEAFF,TGCGCCAGCAGGACAGGGAACACTGAAGCTTTCTTT
-,-,TRBV7-2,TRBJ1-1,CASSLGPSIPEAFF,TGTGCCAGCAGCTTAGGGCCTTCAATCCCTGAAGCTTTCTTT
TRBD1,-,TRBV5-4,TRBJ2-2,CASSPGTGAWGTGELFF,TGTGCCAGCAGCCCGGGGACAGGGGCTTGGGGGACCGGGGAGCTGTTTTTT
-,-,TRBV4-3,TRBJ1-3,CASSRTDTSGNTIYF,TGCGCCAGCAGCCGGACTGATACATCTGGAAACACCATATATTTT
-,once,TRBV6-5,TRBJ1-2,CASSYGGVNYGYTF,TGTGCCAGCAGTTACGGAGGCGTTAACTATGGCTACACCTTC